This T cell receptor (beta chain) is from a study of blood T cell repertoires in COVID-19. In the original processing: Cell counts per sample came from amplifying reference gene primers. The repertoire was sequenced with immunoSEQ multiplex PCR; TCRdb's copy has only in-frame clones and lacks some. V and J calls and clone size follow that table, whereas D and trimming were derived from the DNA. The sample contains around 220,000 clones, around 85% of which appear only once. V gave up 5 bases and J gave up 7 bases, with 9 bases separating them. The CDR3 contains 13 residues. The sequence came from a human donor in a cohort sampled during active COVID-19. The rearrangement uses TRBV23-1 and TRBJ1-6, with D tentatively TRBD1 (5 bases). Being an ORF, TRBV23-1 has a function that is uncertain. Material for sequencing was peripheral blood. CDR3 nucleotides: TGCGCCAGCAGTGTCAAGGGGAATTCACCCCTCCACTTT. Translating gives CASSVKGNSPLHF.